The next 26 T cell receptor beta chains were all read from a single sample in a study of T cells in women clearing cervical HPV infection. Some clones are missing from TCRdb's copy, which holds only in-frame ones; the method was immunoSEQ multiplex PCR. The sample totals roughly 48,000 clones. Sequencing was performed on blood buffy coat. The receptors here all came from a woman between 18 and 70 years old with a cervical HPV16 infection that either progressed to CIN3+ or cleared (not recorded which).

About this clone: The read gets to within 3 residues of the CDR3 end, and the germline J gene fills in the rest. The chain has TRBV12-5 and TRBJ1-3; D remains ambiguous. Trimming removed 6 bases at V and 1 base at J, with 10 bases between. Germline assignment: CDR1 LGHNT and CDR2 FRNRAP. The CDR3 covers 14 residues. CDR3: CASGRIQSGNTIYF. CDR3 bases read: TGTGCTAGTGGCCGTATACAATCTGGAAACACC.

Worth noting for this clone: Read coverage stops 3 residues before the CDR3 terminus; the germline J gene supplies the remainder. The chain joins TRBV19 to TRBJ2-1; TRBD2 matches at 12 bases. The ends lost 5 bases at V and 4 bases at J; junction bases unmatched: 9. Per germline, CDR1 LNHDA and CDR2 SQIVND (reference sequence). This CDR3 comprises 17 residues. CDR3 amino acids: CASSPLAGGPGYNEQFF. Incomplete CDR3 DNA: TGTGCCAGTAGTCCGCTAGCGGGGGGGCCAGGGTACAATGAG.

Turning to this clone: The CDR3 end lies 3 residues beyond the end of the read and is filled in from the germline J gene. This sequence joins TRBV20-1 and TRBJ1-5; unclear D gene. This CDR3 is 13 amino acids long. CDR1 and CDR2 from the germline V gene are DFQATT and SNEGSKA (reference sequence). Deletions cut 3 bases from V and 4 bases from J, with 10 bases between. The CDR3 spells CSASKGGNQPQHF. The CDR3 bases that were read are TGCAGTGCTAGCAAGGGCGGGAATCAGCCC.

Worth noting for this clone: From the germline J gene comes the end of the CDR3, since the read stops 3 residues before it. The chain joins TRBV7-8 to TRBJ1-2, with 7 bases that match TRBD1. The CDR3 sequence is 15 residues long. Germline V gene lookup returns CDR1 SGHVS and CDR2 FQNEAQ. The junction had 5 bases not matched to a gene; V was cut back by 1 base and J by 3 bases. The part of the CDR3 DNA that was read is TGTGCCAGCAGCTTAGAGACAGGGAGGGACTATGGC. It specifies CASSLETGRDYG. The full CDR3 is CASSLETGRDYGYTF.

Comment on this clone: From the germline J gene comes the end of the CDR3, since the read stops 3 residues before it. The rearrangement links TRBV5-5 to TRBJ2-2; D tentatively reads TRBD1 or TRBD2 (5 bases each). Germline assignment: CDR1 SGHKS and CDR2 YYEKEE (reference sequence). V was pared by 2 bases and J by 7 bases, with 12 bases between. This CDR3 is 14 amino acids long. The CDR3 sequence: CASSLSGSSGELFF. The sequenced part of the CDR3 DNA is TGTGCCAGCAGCTTATCAGGGAGCAGCGGGGAG. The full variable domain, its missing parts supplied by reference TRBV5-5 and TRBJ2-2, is DAGVTQSPTHLIKTRGQQVTLRCSPISGHKSVSWYQQVLGQGPQFIFQYYEKEERGRGNFPDRFSARQFPNYSSELNVNALLLGDSALYLCASSLSGSSGELFFGEGSRLTVL.

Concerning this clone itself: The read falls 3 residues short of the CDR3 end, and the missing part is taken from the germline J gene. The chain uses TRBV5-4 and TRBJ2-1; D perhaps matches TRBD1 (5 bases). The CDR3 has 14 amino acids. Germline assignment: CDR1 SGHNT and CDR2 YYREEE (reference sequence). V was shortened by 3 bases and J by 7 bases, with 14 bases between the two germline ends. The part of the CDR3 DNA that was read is TGTGCCAGCAGCTCAGGGCAGAGATGGAATGAG. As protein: CASSSGQRWNE. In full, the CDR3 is CASSSGQRWNEQFF.

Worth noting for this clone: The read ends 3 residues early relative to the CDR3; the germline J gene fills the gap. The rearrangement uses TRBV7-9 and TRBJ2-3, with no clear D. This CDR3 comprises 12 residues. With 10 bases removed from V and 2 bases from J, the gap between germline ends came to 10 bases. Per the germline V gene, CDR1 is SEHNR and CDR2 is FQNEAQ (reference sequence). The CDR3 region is CATRILTDTQYF. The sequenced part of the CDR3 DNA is TGTGCCACCAGAATACTCACAGATACG.

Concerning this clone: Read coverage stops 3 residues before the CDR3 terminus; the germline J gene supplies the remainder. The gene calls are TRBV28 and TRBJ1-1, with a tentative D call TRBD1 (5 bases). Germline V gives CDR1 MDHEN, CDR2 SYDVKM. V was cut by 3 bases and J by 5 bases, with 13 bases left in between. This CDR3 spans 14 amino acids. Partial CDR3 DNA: TGTGCCAGCAGTTTCAGCAGGGCCTGGACTGAA. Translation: CASSFSRAWTE. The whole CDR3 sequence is CASSFSRAWTEAFF.

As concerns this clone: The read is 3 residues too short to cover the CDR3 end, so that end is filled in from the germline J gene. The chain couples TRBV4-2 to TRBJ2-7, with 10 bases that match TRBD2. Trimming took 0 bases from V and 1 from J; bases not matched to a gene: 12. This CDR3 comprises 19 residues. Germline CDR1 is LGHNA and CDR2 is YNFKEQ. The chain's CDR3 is CASSQDLRLAGPASYEQYF. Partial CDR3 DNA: TGTGCCAGCAGCCAAGATTTGAGACTAGCGGGCCCAGCATCCTACGAG.

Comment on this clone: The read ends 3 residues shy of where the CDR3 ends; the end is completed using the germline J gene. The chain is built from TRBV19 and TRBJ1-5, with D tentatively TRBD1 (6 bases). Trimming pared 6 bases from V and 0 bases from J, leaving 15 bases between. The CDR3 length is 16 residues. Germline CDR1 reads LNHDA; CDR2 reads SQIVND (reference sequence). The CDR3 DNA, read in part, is TGTGCCAGTAGCAGGCTCAGGGGAGATAGCAATCAGCCC. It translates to CASSRLRGDSNQP. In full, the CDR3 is CASSRLRGDSNQPQHF. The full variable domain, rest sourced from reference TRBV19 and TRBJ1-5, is DGGITQSPKYLFRKEGQNVTLSCEQNLNHDAMYWYRQDPGQGLRLIYYSQIVNDFQKGDIAEGYSVSREKKESFPLTVTSAQKNPTAFYLCASSRLRGDSNQPQHFGDGTRLSIL.

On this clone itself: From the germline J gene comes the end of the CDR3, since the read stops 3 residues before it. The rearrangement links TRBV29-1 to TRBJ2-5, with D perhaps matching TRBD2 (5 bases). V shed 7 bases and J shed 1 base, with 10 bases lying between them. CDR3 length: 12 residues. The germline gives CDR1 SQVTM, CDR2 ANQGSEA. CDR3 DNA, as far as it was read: TGCAGCGGGAGGTCGGGCCAAGAGACC. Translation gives CSGRSGQET. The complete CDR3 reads CSGRSGQETQYF. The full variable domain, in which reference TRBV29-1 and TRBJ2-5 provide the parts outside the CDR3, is SAVISQKPSRDICQRGTSLTIQCQVDSQVTMMFWYRQQPGQSLTLIATANQGSEATYESGFVIDKFPISRPNLTFSTLTVSNMSPEDSSIYLCSGRSGQETQYFGPGTRLLVL.

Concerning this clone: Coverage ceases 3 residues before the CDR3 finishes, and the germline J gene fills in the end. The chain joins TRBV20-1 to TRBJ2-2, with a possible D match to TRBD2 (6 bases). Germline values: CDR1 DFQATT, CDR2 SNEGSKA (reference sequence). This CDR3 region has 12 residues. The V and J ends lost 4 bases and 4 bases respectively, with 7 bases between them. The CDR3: CSATAGTGELFF. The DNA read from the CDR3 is TGCAGTGCTACAGCGGGCACCGGGGAG.

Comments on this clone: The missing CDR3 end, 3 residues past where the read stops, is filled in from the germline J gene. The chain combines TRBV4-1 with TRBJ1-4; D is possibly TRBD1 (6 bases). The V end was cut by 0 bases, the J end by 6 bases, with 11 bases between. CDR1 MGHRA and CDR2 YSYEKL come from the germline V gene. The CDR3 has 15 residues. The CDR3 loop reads CASSQETGVDEKLFF. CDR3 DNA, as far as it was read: TGCGCCAGCAGCCAAGAGACAGGCGTGGATGAAAAA.

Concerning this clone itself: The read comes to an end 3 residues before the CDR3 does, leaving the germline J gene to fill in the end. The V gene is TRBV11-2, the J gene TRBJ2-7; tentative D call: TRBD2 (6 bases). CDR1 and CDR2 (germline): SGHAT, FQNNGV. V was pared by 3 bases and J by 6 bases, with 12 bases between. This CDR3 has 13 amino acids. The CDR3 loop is CASSFGTGGEQYF. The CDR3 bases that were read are TGTGCCAGCAGCTTCGGGACCGGGGGCGAG.

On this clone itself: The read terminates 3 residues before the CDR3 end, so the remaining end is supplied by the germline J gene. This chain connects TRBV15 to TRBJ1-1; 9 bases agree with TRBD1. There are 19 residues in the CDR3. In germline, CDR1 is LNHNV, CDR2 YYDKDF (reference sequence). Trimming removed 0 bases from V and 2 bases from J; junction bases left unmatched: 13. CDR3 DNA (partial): TGTGCCACCAGCAGAGATAGGGGAACCACAGGGGGCGTCAACACTGAA. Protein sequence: CATSRDRGTTGGVNTE. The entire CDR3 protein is CATSRDRGTTGGVNTEAFF.

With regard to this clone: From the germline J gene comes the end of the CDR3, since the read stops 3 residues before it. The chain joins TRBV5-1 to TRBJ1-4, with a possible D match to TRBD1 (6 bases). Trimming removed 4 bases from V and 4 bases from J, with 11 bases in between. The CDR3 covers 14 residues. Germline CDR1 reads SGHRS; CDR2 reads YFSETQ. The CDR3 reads CASSPGVFNEKLFF. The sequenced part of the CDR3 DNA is TGCGCCAGCAGCCCAGGGGTCTTTAATGAAAAA.

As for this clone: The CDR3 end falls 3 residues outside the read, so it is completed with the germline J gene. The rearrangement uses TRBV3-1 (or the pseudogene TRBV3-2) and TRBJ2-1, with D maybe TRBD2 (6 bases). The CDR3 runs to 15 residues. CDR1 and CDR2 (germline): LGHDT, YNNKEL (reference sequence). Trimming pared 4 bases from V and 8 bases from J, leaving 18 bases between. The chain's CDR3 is CASSLRLAKMDEQFF. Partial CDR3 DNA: TGTGCCAGCAGCCTCCGGCTAGCGAAGATGGATGAG.

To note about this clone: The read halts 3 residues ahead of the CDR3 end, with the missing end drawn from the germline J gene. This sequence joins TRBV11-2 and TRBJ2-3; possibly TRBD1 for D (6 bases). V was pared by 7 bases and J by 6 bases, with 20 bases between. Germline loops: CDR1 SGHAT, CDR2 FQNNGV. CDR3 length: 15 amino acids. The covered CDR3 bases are TGTGCCAGCATCCCCTCGGCACGCCAGGGGGATACG. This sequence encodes CASIPSARQGDT. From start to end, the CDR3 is CASIPSARQGDTQYF.

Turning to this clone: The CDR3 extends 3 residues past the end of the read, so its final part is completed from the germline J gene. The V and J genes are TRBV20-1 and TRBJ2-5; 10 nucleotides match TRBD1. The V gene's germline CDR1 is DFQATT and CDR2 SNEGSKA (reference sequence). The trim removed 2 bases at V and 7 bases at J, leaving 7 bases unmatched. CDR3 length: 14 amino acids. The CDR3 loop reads CSARSDRGLRTQYF. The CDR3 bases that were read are TGCAGTGCTAGAAGTGACAGGGGGCTGCGGACC.

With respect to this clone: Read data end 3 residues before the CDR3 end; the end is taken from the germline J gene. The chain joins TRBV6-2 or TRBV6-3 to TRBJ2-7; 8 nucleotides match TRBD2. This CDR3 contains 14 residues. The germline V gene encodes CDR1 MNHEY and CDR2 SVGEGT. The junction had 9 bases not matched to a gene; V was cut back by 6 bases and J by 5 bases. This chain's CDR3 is CASRLKRESHEQYF. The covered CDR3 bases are TGTGCCAGCAGATTAAAGCGGGAGTCGCACGAG.

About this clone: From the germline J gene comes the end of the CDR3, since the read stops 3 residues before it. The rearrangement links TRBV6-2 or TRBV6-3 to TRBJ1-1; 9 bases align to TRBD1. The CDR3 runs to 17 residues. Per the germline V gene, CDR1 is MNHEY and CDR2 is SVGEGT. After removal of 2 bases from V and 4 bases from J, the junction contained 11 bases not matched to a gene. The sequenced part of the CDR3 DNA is TGTGCCAGCAGTTACAAAGGACAGGGGATCTGGAGCACTGAA. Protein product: CASSYKGQGIWSTE. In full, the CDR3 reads CASSYKGQGIWSTEAFF.

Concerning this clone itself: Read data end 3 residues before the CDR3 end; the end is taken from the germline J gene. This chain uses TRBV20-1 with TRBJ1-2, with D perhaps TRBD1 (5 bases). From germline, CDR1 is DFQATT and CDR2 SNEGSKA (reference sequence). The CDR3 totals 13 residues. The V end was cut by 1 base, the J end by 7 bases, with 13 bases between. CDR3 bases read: TGCAGTGCTAGAGGGCGGTGGCAGGGTGGC. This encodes CSARGRWQGG. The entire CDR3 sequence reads CSARGRWQGGYTF.

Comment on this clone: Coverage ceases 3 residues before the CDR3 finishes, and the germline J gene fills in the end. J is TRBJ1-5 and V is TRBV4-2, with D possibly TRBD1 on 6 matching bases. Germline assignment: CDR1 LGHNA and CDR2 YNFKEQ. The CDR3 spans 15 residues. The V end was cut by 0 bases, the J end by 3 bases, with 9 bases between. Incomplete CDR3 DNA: TGTGCCAGCAGCCAAGAGTGGGACAACAATCAGCCC. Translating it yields CASSQEWDNNQP. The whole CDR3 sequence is CASSQEWDNNQPQHF.

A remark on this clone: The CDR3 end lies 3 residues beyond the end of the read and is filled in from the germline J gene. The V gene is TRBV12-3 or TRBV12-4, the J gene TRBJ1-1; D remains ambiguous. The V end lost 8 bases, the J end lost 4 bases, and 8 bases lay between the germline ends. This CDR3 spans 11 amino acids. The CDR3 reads CASLPGTEAFF. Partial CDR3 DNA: TGTGCCAGCCTCCCGGGCACTGAA.

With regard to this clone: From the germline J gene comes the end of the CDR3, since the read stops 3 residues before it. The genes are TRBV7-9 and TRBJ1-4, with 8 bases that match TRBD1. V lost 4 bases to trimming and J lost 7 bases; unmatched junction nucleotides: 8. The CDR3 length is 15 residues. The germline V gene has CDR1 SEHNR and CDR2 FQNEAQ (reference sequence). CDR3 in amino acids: CASSSPGQGSEKLFF. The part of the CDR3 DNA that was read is TGTGCCAGCAGCTCCCCAGGACAGGGAAGTGAAAAA. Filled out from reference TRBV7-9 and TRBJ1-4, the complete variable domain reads DTGVSQNPRHKITKRGQNVTFRCDPISEHNRLYWYRQTLGQGPEFLTYFQNEAQLEKSRLLSDRFSAERPKGSFSTLEIQRTEQGDSAMYLCASSSPGQGSEKLFFGSGTQLSVL.

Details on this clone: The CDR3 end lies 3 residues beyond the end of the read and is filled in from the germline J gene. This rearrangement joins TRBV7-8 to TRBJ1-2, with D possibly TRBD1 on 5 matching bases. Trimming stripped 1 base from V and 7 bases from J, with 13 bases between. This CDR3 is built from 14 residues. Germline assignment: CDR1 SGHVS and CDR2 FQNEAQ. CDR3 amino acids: CASSLGAARGGYTF. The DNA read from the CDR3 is TGTGCCAGCAGCTTAGGCGCAGCAAGGGGTGGC.